This TCR beta chain derives from a study of tumor and adjacent non-tumor tissue in lung cancer (dated by TCRdb to 2017 to 2018). Background for the entire study: Patients with adenocarcinoma (over 11), squamous cell carcinoma (2) and small cell lung cancer (1) were included in the cohort. Ages among the roughly 15 patients ranged from roughly 30 to 85 years, there were around 10 men and 5 women, and disease was at TNM stage I to III. Sequencing produced around 130,000,000 productive TCRbeta reads in total, an average of approximately 4.5 million reads per sample. Bulk TCRbeta repertoires were compared between lung tumor tissue and matched distant non-tumor lung tissue obtained from over 13 lung cancer patients. TCRbeta CDR3 sequencing was performed on more than 25 paired specimens, with one tumor sample and one normal lung sample collected per patient. General study outcomes and caveats: A significantly larger cumulative share of the repertoire was made up by the top 100 clones in normal lung than in tumor tissue. Only about 15 patients were in the cohort, and the authors stated that larger samples and more detailed clinical data are needed. Significantly higher TCR diversity (inverse Simpson) was observed in tumor tissue than in normal lung tissue (approximately 430 vs 150, P = 0.0075, Mann-Whitney U test). The sequencing platform is not named in the methods, and unique molecular identifiers are not mentioned. Because peripheral blood was not sequenced, blood TCRbeta repertoires in the lung cancer patients of the study were not examined. Significantly higher TCR diversity was found in younger patients, and higher tumor TCR diversity was associated with shorter overall and disease-free survival.

Points on this clonotype: It lacks a known antigen. No much larger clonotype is one base removed from it; base qualities were not supplied.

The CDR3 covers 15 residues, taking in both the cysteine and the phenylalanine. Only the CDR3 DNA stays, 45 bases, in frame from base 1. At the junction V is shortened by 5 bases and J by 7 bases; bases outside the gene matches: 9. CDR1 and CDR2 were assigned from the germline V gene as SGHNT and YENEEA. Library preparation employed multiplex PCR. TCRdb shows the sequencer as Illumina HiSeq 2500. Following protocols modified from ARM-PCR, the researchers constructed TCRbeta libraries through three rounds of nested PCR with primers (Table S4). Before sequencing, PCR products of 200-500 bp were excised from the gel and purified with the QIAquick gel extraction kit. The study's processing was this. Reads were cleaned with Trimmomatic, merged with FLASH into complete CDR3 sequences, and assigned to V(D)J germline segments with MiTCR. Clonal diversity was calculated as the inverse Simpson's index using VDJtools. In-frame sequences lacking a premature stop codon were counted as productive reads. TCRdb reprocessed the public reads (quality trimming at Q25 with fastp, clone calling with MiXCR) and kept in-frame beta chains. Merged by CDR3 protein, the rows form single entries marked with the most common genes and DNA. TCRdb's processing, not the study's, gives the V and J calls here. The sample table contains about 200,000 distinct CDR3 sequences; only one count was recorded for over 55% of them. Clones ranked in the top ten supply under 30% of the sample.

RNA was isolated from bulk unsorted tissue, and RNA quality was assessed with a NanoDrop ND-1000 and an Agilent 2100. Newly diagnosed lung cancer patients without prior chemotherapy who had been admitted for thoracic surgery in China between August and November 2014 were enrolled as donors. Anyone who had undergone radiotherapy or chemotherapy before, or who had another cancer at the same time, was left out of the study. Surgical tissue pieces of 1-2 cm3 were preserved in RNAlater solution and were kept at -80 degrees C until use. Recombination connected TRBV11-3 to TRBJ2-1; the central 9 bases match TRBD2. Specimen: lung tumor tissue. The receptor's source is a man aged 60 to 75 with non-small cell lung cancer. The DNA is as follows: TGTGCCAGCAGCCCGTCTAGCGGGACCAGTAATGAGCAGTTCTTC. Its translation reads: CASSPSSGTSNEQFF.